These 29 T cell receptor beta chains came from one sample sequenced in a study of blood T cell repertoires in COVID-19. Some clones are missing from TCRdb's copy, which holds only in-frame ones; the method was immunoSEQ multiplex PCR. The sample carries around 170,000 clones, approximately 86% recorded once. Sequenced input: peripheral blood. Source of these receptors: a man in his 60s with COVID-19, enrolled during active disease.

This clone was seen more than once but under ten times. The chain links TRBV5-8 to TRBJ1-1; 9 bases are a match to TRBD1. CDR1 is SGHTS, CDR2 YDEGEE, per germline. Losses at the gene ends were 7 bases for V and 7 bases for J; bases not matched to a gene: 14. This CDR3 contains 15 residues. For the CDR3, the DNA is TGTGCCAGCCTAGCTTGGGGGACAGGGATGATTGAAGCTTTCTTT. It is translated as CASLAWGTGMIEAFF.

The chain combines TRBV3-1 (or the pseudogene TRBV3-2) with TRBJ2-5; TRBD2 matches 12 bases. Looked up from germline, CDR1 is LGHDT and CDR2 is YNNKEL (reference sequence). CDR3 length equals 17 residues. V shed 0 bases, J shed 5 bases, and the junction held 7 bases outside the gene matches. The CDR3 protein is CASSQDRLAGDLETQYF. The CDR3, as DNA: TGTGCCAGCAGCCAAGATCGACTAGCGGGGGACTTGGAGACCCAGTACTTC.

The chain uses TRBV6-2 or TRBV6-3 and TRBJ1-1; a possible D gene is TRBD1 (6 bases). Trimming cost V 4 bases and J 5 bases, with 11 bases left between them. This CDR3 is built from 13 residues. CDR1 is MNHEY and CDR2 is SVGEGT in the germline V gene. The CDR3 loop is CASSWGQSTEAFF. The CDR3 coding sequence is TGTGCCAGCAGTTGGGGACAAAGTACTGAAGCTTTCTTT.

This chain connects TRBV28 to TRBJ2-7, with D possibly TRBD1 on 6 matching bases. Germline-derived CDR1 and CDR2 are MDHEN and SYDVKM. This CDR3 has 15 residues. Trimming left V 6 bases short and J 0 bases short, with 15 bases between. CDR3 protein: CASRDTGFSSYEQYF. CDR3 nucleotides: TGTGCCAGCAGAGATACAGGGTTCAGCTCCTACGAGCAGTACTTC.

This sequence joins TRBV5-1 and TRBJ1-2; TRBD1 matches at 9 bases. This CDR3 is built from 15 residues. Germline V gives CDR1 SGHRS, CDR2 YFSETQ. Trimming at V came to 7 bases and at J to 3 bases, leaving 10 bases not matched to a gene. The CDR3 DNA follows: TGCGCCAGCCGGACAGGGGATGCGCGTTACTATGGCTACACCTTC. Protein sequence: CASRTGDARYYGYTF.

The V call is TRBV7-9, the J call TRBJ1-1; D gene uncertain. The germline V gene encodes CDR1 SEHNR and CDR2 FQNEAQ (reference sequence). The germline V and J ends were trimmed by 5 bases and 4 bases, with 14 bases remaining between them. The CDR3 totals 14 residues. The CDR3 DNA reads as TGTGCCAGCAGCCGCGAAAGGTCGGGCACTGAAGCTTTCTTT. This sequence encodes CASSRERSGTEAFF. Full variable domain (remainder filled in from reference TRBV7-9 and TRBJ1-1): DTGVSQNPRHKITKRGQNVTFRCDPISEHNRLYWYRQTLGQGPEFLTYFQNEAQLEKSRLLSDRFSAERPKGSFSTLEIQRTEQGDSAMYLCASSRERSGTEAFFGQGTRLTVV.

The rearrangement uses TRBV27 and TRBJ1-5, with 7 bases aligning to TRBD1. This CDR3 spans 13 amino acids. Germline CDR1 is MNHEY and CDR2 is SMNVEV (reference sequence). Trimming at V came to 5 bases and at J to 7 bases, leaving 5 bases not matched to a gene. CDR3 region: CASSTWTGQPQHF. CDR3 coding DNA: TGTGCCAGCAGTACCTGGACAGGCCAGCCCCAGCATTTT.

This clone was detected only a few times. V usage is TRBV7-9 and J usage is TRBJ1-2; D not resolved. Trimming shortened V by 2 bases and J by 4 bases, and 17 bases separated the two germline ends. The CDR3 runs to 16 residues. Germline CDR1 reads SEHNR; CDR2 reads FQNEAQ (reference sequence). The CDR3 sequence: CASSLSPGREGYGYTF. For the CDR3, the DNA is TGTGCCAGCAGCTTATCTCCTGGTAGGGAGGGCTATGGCTACACCTTC.

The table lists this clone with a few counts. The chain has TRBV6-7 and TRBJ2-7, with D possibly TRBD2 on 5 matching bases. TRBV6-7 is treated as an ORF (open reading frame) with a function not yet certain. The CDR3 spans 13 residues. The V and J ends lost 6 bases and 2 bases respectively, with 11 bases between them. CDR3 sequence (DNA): TGTGCCAGCAGCCCTAGCAGCCCCTACGAGCAGTACTTC. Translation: CASSPSSPYEQYF.

The CDR3 protein is CASSSSRVGAGELFF. The CDR3 DNA follows: TGTGCCAGCAGCTCGTCCAGGGTGGGCGCCGGGGAGCTGTTTTTT. This chain links TRBV11-3 with TRBJ2-2; perhaps TRBD1 as D (5 bases). The CDR3 has 15 amino acids. Trimming took 4 bases from V and 6 from J, leaving 15 bases between them. Germline V lookup: CDR1 SGHNT, CDR2 YENEEA.

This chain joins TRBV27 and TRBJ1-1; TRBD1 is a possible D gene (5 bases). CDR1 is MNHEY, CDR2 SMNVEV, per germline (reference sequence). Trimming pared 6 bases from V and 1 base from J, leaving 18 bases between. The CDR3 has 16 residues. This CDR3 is CASRTWGGEGNTEAFF. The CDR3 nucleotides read TGTGCCAGCAGAACCTGGGGCGGGGAGGGGAACACTGAAGCTTTCTTT.

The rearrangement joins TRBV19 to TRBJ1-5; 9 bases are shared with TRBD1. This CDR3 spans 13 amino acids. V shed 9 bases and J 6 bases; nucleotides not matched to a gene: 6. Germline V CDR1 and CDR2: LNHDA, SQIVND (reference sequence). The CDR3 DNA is TGTGCCAGCCACAGGGGGCTCAGTCAGCCCCAGCATTTT. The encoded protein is CASHRGLSQPQHF.

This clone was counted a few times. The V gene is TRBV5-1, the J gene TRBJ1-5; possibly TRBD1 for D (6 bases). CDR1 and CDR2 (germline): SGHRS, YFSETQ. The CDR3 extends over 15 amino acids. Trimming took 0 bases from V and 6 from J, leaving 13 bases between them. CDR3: CASSLDGGVGQPQHF. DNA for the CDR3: TGCGCCAGCAGCTTGGATGGGGGCGTGGGTCAGCCCCAGCATTTT.

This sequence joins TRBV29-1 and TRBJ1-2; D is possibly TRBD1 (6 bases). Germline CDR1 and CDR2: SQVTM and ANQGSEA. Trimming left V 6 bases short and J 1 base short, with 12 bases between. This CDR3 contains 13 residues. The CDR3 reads CSVVRDNNYGYTF. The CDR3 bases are TGCAGCGTCGTTAGGGACAATAACTATGGCTACACCTTC.

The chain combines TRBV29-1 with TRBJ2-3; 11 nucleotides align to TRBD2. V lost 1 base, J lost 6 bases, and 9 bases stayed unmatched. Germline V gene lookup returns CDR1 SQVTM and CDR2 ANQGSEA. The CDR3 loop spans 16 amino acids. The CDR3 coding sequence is TGCAGCGTTGAAGGGGGTCTAGCGGGAGGAATGGATACGCAGTATTTT. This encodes CSVEGGLAGGMDTQYF.

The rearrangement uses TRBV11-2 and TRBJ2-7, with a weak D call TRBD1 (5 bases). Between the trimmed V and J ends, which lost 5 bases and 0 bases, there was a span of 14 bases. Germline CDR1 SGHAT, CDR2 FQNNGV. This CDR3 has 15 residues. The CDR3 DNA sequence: TGTGCCAGCAGCGTCAGGGTGGCCTTCTCCTACGAGCAGTACTTC. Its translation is CASSVRVAFSYEQYF.

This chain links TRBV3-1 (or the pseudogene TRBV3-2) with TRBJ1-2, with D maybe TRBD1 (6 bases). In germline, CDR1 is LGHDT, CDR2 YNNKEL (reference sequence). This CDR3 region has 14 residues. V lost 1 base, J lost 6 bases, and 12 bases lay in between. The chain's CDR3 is CASSQVGNRDGYTF. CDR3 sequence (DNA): TGTGCCAGCAGCCAAGTTGGGAACAGGGATGGCTACACCTTC.

CDR3 protein: CASSGSGTEGNTIYF. As DNA, the CDR3 is TGCGCCAGCAGCGGGTCCGGGACAGAGGGAAACACCATATATTTT. The V and J genes are TRBV5-1 and TRBJ1-3; 7 bases match TRBD1. The CDR3 sequence is 15 residues long. Germline loops: CDR1 SGHRS, CDR2 YFSETQ. Trimming at V came to 4 bases and at J to 4 bases, leaving 8 bases not matched to a gene.

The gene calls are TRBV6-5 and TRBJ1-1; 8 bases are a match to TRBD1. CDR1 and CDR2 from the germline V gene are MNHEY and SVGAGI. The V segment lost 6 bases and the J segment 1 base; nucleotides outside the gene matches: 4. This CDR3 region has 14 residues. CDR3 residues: CASRGQEGNTEAFF. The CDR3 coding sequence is TGTGCCAGCAGGGGACAGGAAGGGAACACTGAAGCTTTCTTT.

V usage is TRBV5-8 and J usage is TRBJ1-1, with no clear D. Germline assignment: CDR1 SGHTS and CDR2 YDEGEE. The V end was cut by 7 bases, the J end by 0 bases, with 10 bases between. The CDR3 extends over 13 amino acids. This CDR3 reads CASPRTMNTEAFF. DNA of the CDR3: TGTGCCAGCCCCCGAACTATGAACACTGAAGCTTTCTTT.

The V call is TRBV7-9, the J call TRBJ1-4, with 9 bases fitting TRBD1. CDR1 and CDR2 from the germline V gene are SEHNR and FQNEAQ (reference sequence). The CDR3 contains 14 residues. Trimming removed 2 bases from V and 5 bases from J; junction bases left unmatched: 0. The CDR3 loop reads CASSLTGGNEKLFF. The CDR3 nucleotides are TGTGCCAGCAGCTTAACAGGGGGCAATGAAAAACTGTTTTTT.

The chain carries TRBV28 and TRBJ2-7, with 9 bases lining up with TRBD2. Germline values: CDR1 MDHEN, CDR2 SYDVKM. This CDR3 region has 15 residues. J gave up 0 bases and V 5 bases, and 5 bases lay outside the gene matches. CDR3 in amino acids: CASSGSGGSSYEQYF. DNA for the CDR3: TGTGCCAGCAGTGGTAGCGGGGGTTCCTCCTACGAGCAGTACTTC.

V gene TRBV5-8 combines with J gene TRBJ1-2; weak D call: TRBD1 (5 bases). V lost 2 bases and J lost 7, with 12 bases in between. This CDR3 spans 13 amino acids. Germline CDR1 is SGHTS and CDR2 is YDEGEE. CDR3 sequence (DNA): TGTGCCAGCAGCTTTGGTGCAGGGCTTGGCTACACCTTC. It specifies CASSFGAGLGYTF.

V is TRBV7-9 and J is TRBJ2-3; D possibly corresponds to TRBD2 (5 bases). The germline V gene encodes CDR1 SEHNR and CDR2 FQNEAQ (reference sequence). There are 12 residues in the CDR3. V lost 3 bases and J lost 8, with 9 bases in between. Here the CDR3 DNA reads TGTGCCAGCAGCTTGGGGAGAGGTACGCAGTATTTT. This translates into CASSLGRGTQYF.

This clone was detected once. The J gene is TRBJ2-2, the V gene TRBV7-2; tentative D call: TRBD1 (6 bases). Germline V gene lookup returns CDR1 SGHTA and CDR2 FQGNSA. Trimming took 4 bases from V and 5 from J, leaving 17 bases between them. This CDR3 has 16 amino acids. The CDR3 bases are TGTGCCAGCAGCTCATCCGGGACATCTTTTACCGGGGAGCTGTTTTTT. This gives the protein CASSSSGTSFTGELFF.

The CDR3: CASSSTVPYEQYF. The CDR3 DNA sequence: TGTGCCAGCAGTTCGACAGTTCCCTACGAGCAGTACTTC. The V gene is TRBV6-5, the J gene TRBJ2-7, with D perhaps TRBD1 (5 bases). The CDR3 loop spans 13 amino acids. Germline-derived CDR1 and CDR2 are MNHEY and SVGAGI. Trimming left V 4 bases short and J 2 bases short, with 9 bases between.

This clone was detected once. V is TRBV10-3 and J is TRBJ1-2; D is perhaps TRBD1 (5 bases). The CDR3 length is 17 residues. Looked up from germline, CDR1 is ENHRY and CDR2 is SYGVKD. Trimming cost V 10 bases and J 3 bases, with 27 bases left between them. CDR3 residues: CATRAGGFLVLDYGYTF. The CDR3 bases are TGTGCCACCCGGGCCGGGGGTTTTCTGGTTTTGGACTATGGCTACACCTTC.

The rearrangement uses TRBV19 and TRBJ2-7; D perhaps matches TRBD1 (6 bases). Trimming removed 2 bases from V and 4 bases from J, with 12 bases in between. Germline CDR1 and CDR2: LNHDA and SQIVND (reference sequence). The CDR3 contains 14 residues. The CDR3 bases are TGTGCCAGTAGTATATCCTCAGGGGCATACGAGCAGTACTTC. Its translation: CASSISSGAYEQYF.

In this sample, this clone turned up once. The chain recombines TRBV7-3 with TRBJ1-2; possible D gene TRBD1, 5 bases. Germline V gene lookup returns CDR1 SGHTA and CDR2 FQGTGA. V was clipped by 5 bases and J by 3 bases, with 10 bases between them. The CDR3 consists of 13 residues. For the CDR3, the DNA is TGTGCCAGCAGCAACACAGGTTACTATGGCTACACCTTC. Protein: CASSNTGYYGYTF.